Listed below are T cell receptor beta chains from one sample, sequenced in a study of cytomegalovirus exposure and HLA in healthy donors. Sequencing was performed with immunoSEQ multiplex PCR; in TCRdb, only in-frame clones are kept and a portion is missing. The sample has a few hundred thousand clones, 80% to 90% seen once. The sequenced material came from PBMCs. Source of these receptors: a man younger than 45 in good health and CMV-seronegative. Both conserved end residues are part of each CDR3. The D gene is left open where the match is weak. Only some rows state a clone size, as once, few, many or a class for expanded clones.

>NA|TRBV5-1|TRBJ2-6|TRBD1
TGCGCCAGCAGCTTGGGACAGGGGTCTGGACTGTCTGGGGCCAGCGTCCTGACTTTC
CASSLGQGSGLSGASVLTF
>NA|TRBV6-1|TRBJ2-1|TRBD1
TGTGCCAGCAGTGCTTTGGACAGGAGGGAGCAGTTCTTC
CASSALDRREQFF
>NA|TRBV29-1|TRBJ1-4|NA
TGCAGCGTTGCAGGAACATCAACTAATGAAAAACTGTTTTTT
CSVAGTSTNEKLFF
>once|TRBV9|TRBJ2-5|TRBD2
TGTGCCAGCACCCCAGCGGGGGGGTTAGAGACCCAGTACTTC
CASTPAGGLETQYF
>once|TRBV11-2|TRBJ2-2|TRBD2
TGTGCCAGCAGCAACCTAGCGGGGAGGAACACCGGGGAGCTGTTTTTT
CASSNLAGRNTGELFF
>few|TRBV5-4|TRBJ1-4|TRBD1
TGTGCCAGCAGCTTGGGGACAGGGGGGAAGGAAAAACTGTTTTTT
CASSLGTGGKEKLFF
>NA|TRBV5-1|TRBJ2-2|TRBD2
TGCGCCAGCAGCTCCAGACTAGCGGGGGAAATATACACCGGGGAGCTGTTTTTT
CASSSRLAGEIYTGELFF
>NA|TRBV2|TRBJ1-5|NA
TGTGCCAGCAGCCCCTACTCGGGCAATCAGCCCCAGCATTTT
CASSPYSGNQPQHF
>NA|TRBV19|TRBJ1-1|TRBD1
TGTGCCAGTATAAGGACAGGGATGAACACTGAAGCTTTCTTT
CASIRTGMNTEAFF
>NA|TRBV7-6|TRBJ1-6|TRBD1
TGTGCCAGCAGCTCCTGGGACAGGGGGCCTTCACCCCTCCACTTT
CASSSWDRGPSPLHF
>few|TRBV7-3|TRBJ2-5|NA
TGTGCCAGCGCGGCCGGGGTGCGCCAGGAGACCCAGTACTTC
CASAAGVRQETQYF
>NA|TRBV27|TRBJ2-1|NA
TGTGCCAGCAGTTCCGGGGGGCGTTACAATGAGCAGTTCTTC
CASSSGGRYNEQFF
>NA|TRBV6-4|TRBJ2-3|NA
TGTGCCAGCAGTGGAAGGTCAGGCGAGAGCACAGATACGCAGTATTTT
CASSGRSGESTDTQYF
>NA|TRBV5-1|TRBJ2-1|NA
TGCGCCAGCAGCCAAACAGGGCTAATCTACAATGAGCAGTTCTTC
CASSQTGLIYNEQFF
>NA|TRBV28|TRBJ1-5|NA
TGTGCCAGCAGCCCTGGACTCCTTATCAATCAGCCCCAGCATTTT
CASSPGLLINQPQHF
>once|TRBV19|TRBJ2-2|NA
TGTGCCAGTAGTATAGTGCAGGGGAGCACCGGGGAGCTGTTTTTT
CASSIVQGSTGELFF
>few|TRBV4-3|TRBJ2-6|TRBD1
TGCGCCAGCAGCCAAGGGGTTCGCCTAACCGGGACAGGGGGCTCTGGGGCCAGCGTCCTGACTTTC
CASSQGVRLTGTGGSGASVLTF
>NA|TRBV19|TRBJ1-5|NA
TGTGCCAGTAGCCCCCAGACGGGTAGCAATCAGCCCCAGCATTTT
CASSPQTGSNQPQHF
>NA|TRBV4-2|TRBJ1-5|NA
TGTGCCAGCAGCCAAGAGGTAGGGGCCATCAATCAGCCCCAGCATTTT
CASSQEVGAINQPQHF
>NA|TRBV19|TRBJ2-3|NA
TGTGCCAGTAGTATAGATATGTTTGGGACAACGACAGATACGCAGTATTTT
CASSIDMFGTTTDTQYF
>NA|TRBV27|TRBJ1-1|TRBD1
TGTGCCAGCATCGGGACAGTATTGAACACTGAAGCTTTCTTT
CASIGTVLNTEAFF
>NA|TRBV7-9|TRBJ1-5|NA
TGTGCCAGCAGCCAGACAGGAGATCAGCCCCAGCATTTT
CASSQTGDQPQHF